This T cell receptor beta chain was identified in a study of a mutant IDH1 vaccine in newly diagnosed glioma. Study context: Patients got radiotherapy, temozolomide, or both beforehand, and most got both.

Findings and caveats of the study: There were vaccine-induced immune responses in approximately 95% of the patients.

As for time point: week 11, during vaccination. The content of each vaccine dose was 300 ug of mutant IDH1 20-mer peptide, and topical imiquimod accompanied it. Regarding this clone: The target antigen is unknown.

Repertoires were generated with immunoSEQ multiplex PCR, while TCRdb's copy carries only in-frame clones and drops some. The data contain tens of thousands of clones, around 80% of them singletons. The specimen was PBMCs, collected from a glioma patient whose treatment included an IDH1 peptide vaccine. This sequence originates from a man aged 40-55 years with glioma.

The CDR3 coding sequence is TGTGCCAGCAGCCTAGGGCTAGATGGCGATGAGCAGTTCTTC. Protein: CASSLGLDGDEQFF. The V and J genes are TRBV7-7 and TRBJ2-1, with D unresolved. CDR3 length: 14 residues. Germline V gene lookup returns CDR1 SSHAT and CDR2 FNYEAQ (reference sequence). Trimming removed 5 bases from V and 8 bases from J, with 16 bases in between.